These 21 T cell receptor beta chains originate from one sample sequenced in a study of OX40 agonist ivuxolimab in advanced cancers. Libraries were prepared by immunoSEQ multiplex PCR; TCRdb keeps only in-frame clonotypes and omits some of them. This sample has tens of thousands of clones, with about 85% found just once. The sequencing used CD4+ or CD8+ T cells sorted from blood, collected in a trial of the OX40 agonist ivuxolimab. Every receptor here comes from an adult with an advanced solid tumor such as melanoma, head and neck, liver or kidney cancer.

The chain recombines TRBV4-3 with TRBJ2-7, with D perhaps TRBD1 (6 bases). This CDR3 spans 15 amino acids. Germline CDR1 and CDR2: LGHNA and YSLEER. Trimming left V 0 bases short and J 2 bases short, with 11 bases between. The chain's CDR3 is CASSQERQETYEQYF. DNA for the CDR3: TGCGCCAGCAGCCAAGAGAGACAGGAAACCTACGAGCAGTACTTC.

The chain carries TRBV6-4 and TRBJ1-5; 9 nucleotides agree with TRBD1. V was pared by 0 bases and J by 0 bases, with 9 bases of the junction left unmatched. The CDR3 has 19 amino acids. Germline V CDR1 and CDR2: MRHNA, SNTAGT. The CDR3 DNA reads TGTGCCAGCAGTGACTCAACCGGGACAGGGACTATTAGCAATCAGCCCCAGCATTTT. Translation gives CASSDSTGTGTISNQPQHF.

The chain couples TRBV11-3 to TRBJ2-5; D may be TRBD1 (7 bases). The CDR3 is 17 amino acids. Trimming pared 6 bases from V and 5 bases from J, leaving 25 bases between. Germline assignment: CDR1 SGHNT and CDR2 YENEEA. Here the CDR3 reads CASRPPPEKTGRETQYF. The CDR3 region has the DNA TGTGCCAGCAGACCTCCTCCGGAAAAGACAGGGAGGGAGACCCAGTACTTC.

CDR3 sequence (DNA): TGTGCCAGCAGCTTAGGTGGGACAGGGGAGCCTTCGAGGACTTTCTTT. This codes for CASSLGGTGEPSRTFF. The J gene is TRBJ1-1, the V gene TRBV7-9; TRBD1 aligns across 10 bases. The CDR3 totals 16 residues. The germline V gene has CDR1 SEHNR and CDR2 FQNEAQ (reference sequence). V gave up 1 base and J gave up 12 bases; unmatched junction bases: 14.

The chain recombines TRBV28 with TRBJ2-7; either TRBD1 or TRBD2 may supply D (5 bases each). This CDR3 spans 14 amino acids. The V end lost 7 bases, the J end lost 3 bases, and 16 bases lay between the germline ends. Looked up from germline, CDR1 is MDHEN and CDR2 is SYDVKM. The CDR3 protein is CASTLSGPYYEQYF. CDR3 bases: TGTGCCAGCACCCTGTCGGGACCTTACTACGAGCAGTACTTC.

The chain uses TRBV5-1 and TRBJ2-3; 7 bases map to TRBD1. Looked up from germline, CDR1 is SGHRS and CDR2 is YFSETQ. CDR3 length: 16 residues. The J segment lost 0 bases and the V segment lost 3 bases, leaving 7 bases of the junction unmatched. DNA of the CDR3: TGCGCCAGCAGCTCCGGGACAGTTTCTAGCACAGATACGCAGTATTTT. This sequence encodes CASSSGTVSSTDTQYF.

This clone was seen more than once but under ten times. The V gene is TRBV9, the J gene TRBJ1-2; D ambiguous. Deletions cut 2 bases from V and 8 bases from J, with 19 bases between. The germline V gene has CDR1 SGDLS and CDR2 YYNGEE. The CDR3 runs 15 residues. The CDR3 DNA reads as TGTGCCAGCAGCGTTTCTCCCAGGCAACGAGAAGGCTACACCTTC. This encodes CASSVSPRQREGYTF.

This chain joins TRBV7-9 and TRBJ2-2; 8 bases are shared with TRBD1. The V and J ends lost 3 bases and 7 bases, in that order; junction bases with no gene match: 10. Germline V lookup: CDR1 SEHNR, CDR2 FQNEAQ (reference sequence). This CDR3 has 16 residues. The CDR3 sequence is CASSFPRGRVLGELFF. CDR3 sequence (DNA): TGTGCCAGCAGCTTTCCCAGGGGGCGCGTACTCGGGGAGCTGTTTTTT.

This chain connects TRBV27 to TRBJ1-2, with D uncertain. This CDR3 is built from 13 residues. The V gene's germline CDR1 is MNHEY and CDR2 SMNVEV (reference sequence). V was cut by 6 bases and J by 1 base, with 9 bases left in between. The CDR3 DNA is TGTGCCAGCAGCCCCACATTTAACTATGGCTACACCTTC. It encodes CASSPTFNYGYTF.

The V and J genes are TRBV11-2 and TRBJ2-7; D perhaps matches TRBD1 (6 bases). The CDR3 totals 14 residues. The V end was cut by 5 bases, the J end by 4 bases, with 15 bases between. Germline assignment: CDR1 SGHAT and CDR2 FQNNGV. This chain's CDR3 is CASSRDTQTYEQYF. Here the CDR3 DNA reads TGTGCCAGCAGCCGGGACACTCAAACGTACGAGCAGTACTTC.

CDR3 loop: CASSISGLAGNEQFF. In nucleotides, the CDR3 is TGTGCCAGTAGTATATCAGGGCTAGCTGGCAATGAGCAGTTCTTC. The chain uses TRBV19 and TRBJ2-1; tentatively, D is TRBD1 or TRBD2 (5 bases each). CDR3 length: 15 residues. Per germline, CDR1 LNHDA and CDR2 SQIVND (reference sequence). V lost 2 bases, J lost 6 bases, and 14 bases lay in between.

The CDR3 protein is CASSPEANYEQYF. The CDR3 DNA is TGTGCCAGCTCACCAGAAGCCAACTACGAGCAGTACTTC. V usage is TRBV18 and J usage is TRBJ2-5; D ambiguous. The end of the DNA fits TRBJ2-7 better, so the J call may be wrong. Germline-derived CDR1 and CDR2 are KGHSH and LQKENI. The CDR3 contains 13 residues.

The J gene is TRBJ1-5, the V gene TRBV27, with 7 nucleotides matching TRBD1. This CDR3 contains 14 residues. CDR1 and CDR2 from the germline V gene are MNHEY and SMNVEV (reference sequence). Losses at the gene ends were 3 bases for V and 5 bases for J; bases not matched to a gene: 4. The CDR3 sequence is CASSLGQWDQPQHF. DNA of the CDR3: TGTGCCAGCAGTTTGGGACAGTGGGATCAGCCCCAGCATTTT.

The chain employs TRBV7-9 and TRBJ2-3; 10 bases fit TRBD2. Germline V CDR1 and CDR2: SEHNR, FQNEAQ (reference sequence). The CDR3 spans 15 residues. Trimming cost V 5 bases and J 1 base; bases outside gene matches: 3. This chain's CDR3 is CASSIGTSGTDTQYF. CDR3 nucleotides: TGTGCCAGCAGCATCGGGACTAGCGGCACAGATACGCAGTATTTT.

V usage is TRBV11-3 and J usage is TRBJ2-1; D is perhaps TRBD2 (6 bases). Trimming cost V 3 bases and J 8 bases, with 14 bases left between them. Germline CDR1 SGHNT, CDR2 YENEEA. The CDR3 covers 14 residues. The CDR3 protein is CASSFGGPVHEQFF. The CDR3 DNA reads TGTGCCAGCAGCTTCGGAGGGCCGGTCCATGAGCAGTTCTTC.

This chain uses TRBV15 with TRBJ2-3; 9 nucleotides agree with TRBD2. V dropped 1 base and J dropped 6; count of bases not matched to a gene: 8. The CDR3 totals 16 residues. Germline V gene data show CDR1 as LNHNV and CDR2 as YYDKDF (reference sequence). The DNA of the CDR3 is TGTGCCACCAGCAGAGTTCAAGCGGGAGGTGGGGATACGCAGTATTTT. The encoded protein is CATSRVQAGGGDTQYF. The variable domain in full, with the rest retrieved from reference TRBV15 and TRBJ2-3, is DAMVIQNPRYQVTQFGKPVTLSCSQTLNHNVMYWYQQKSSQAPKLLFHYYDKDFNNEADTPDNFQSRRPNTSFCFLDIRSPGLGDTAMYLCATSRVQAGGGDTQYFGPGTRLTVL.

V is TRBV5-1 and J is TRBJ2-3; TRBD2 agrees at 11 bases. Trimming removed 1 base from V and 11 bases from J; junction bases left unmatched: 6. The germline V gene has CDR1 SGHRS and CDR2 YFSETQ. This CDR3 has 14 residues. For the CDR3, the DNA is TGCGCCAGCAGCTTGACTAGCGGGAGTATCGTGCAGTATTTT. Translating it yields CASSLTSGSIVQYF.

This chain links TRBV5-5 with TRBJ1-5, with 8 bases identical to TRBD1. CDR3 length equals 16 residues. J was trimmed by 0 bases and V by 1 base; bases with no gene match: 3. Germline values: CDR1 SGHKS, CDR2 YYEKEE (reference sequence). CDR3: CASSLSGTGSNQPQHF. In nucleotides, the CDR3 is TGTGCCAGCAGCTTGTCTGGGACAGGTAGCAATCAGCCCCAGCATTTT. Drawing the rest from reference TRBV5-5 and TRBJ1-5, the complete variable domain is DAGVTQSPTHLIKTRGQQVTLRCSPISGHKSVSWYQQVLGQGPQFIFQYYEKEERGRGNFPDRFSARQFPNYSSELNVNALLLGDSALYLCASSLSGTGSNQPQHFGDGTRLSIL.

CDR3 in DNA: TGTGCCAGCAGTTACGTGGGTAAAGATACGCAGTATTTT. This translates into CASSYVGKDTQYF. The rearrangement uses TRBV6-6 and TRBJ2-3; D unresolved. The CDR3 spans 13 residues. V lost 2 bases and J lost 5, with 8 bases in between. Germline assignment: CDR1 MNHNY and CDR2 SVGAGI (reference sequence).

The chain carries TRBV6-7 and TRBJ2-5, with D uncertain. TRBV6-7 is placed among ORFs of uncertain function. The CDR3 is made up of 13 amino acids. Trimming pared 7 bases from V and 3 bases from J, leaving 12 bases between. CDR3: CASTNGCKETQYF. For the CDR3, the DNA is TGTGCCAGCACCAACGGTTGCAAAGAGACCCAGTACTTC.

The genes are TRBV7-9 and TRBJ2-5; no reliable D call. CDR1 is SEHNR, CDR2 FQNEAQ, per germline (reference sequence). The CDR3 length is 12 residues. V was cut by 2 bases and J by 3 bases, with 4 bases left in between. CDR3: CASSLPEETQYF. The CDR3 DNA reads TGTGCCAGCAGCTTACCCGAAGAGACCCAGTACTTC.